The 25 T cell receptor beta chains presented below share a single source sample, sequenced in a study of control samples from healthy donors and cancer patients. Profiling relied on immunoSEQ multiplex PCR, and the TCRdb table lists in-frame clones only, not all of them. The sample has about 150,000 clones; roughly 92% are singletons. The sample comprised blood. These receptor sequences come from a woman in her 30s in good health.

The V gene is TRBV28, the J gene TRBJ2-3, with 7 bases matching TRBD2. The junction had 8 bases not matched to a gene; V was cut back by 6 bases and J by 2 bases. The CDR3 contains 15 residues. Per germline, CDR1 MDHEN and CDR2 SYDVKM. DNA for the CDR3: TGTGCCAGCAGCACAACTAGCGACAACACAGATACGCAGTATTTT. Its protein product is CASSTTSDNTDTQYF.

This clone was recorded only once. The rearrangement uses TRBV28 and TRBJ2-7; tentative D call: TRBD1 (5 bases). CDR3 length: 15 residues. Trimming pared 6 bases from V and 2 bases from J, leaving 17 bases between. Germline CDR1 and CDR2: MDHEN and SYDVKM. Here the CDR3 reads CASSTTGSSTYEQYF. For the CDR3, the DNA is TGTGCCAGCAGCACTACAGGTTCTTCCACCTACGAGCAGTACTTC.

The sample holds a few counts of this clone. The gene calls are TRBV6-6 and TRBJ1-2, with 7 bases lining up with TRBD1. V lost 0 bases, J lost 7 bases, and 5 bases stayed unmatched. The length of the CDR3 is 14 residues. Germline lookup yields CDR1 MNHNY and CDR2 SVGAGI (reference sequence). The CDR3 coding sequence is TGTGCCAGCAGTTACTCCGGGACAGTCTCTGGCTACACCTTC. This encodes CASSYSGTVSGYTF.

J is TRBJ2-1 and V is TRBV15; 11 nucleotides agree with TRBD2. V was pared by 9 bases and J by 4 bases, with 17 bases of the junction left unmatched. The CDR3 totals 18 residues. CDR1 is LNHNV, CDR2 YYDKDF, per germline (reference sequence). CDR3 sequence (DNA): TGTGCCACAGTCAGGGTAAGGCTAGCGGGAGGAATGTACAATGAGCAGTTCTTC. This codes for CATVRVRLAGGMYNEQFF. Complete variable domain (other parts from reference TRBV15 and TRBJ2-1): DAMVIQNPRYQVTQFGKPVTLSCSQTLNHNVMYWYQQKSSQAPKLLFHYYDKDFNNEADTPDNFQSRRPNTSFCFLDIRSPGLGDTAMYLCATVRVRLAGGMYNEQFFGPGTRLTVL.

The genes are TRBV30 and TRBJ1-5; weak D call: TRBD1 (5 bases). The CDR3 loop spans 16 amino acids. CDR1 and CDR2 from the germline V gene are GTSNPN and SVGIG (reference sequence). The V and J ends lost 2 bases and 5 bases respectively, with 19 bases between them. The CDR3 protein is CAWSRFSGHRDQPQHF. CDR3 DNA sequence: TGTGCCTGGAGTCGATTCTCGGGGCATCGGGATCAGCCCCAGCATTTT.

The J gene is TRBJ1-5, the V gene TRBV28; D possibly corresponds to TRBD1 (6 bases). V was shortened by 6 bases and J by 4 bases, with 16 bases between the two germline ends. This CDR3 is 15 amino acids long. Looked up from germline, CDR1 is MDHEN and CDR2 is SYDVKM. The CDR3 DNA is TGTGCCAGCAGGAAATACAGGGAGGGGAATCAGCCCCAGCATTTT. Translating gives CASRKYREGNQPQHF.

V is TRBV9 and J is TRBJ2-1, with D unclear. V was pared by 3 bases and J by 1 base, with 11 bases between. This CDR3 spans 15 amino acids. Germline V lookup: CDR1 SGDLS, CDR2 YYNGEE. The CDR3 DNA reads TGTGCCAGCAGCGCCGGCACTGGATCCTACAATGAGCAGTTCTTC. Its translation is CASSAGTGSYNEQFF.

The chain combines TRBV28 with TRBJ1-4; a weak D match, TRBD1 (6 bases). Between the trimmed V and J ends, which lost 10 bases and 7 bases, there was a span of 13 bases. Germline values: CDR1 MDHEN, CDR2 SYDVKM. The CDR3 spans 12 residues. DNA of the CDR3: TGTGCCACCAGAGGGGGGTTTGAAAAACTGTTTTTT. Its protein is CATRGGFEKLFF.

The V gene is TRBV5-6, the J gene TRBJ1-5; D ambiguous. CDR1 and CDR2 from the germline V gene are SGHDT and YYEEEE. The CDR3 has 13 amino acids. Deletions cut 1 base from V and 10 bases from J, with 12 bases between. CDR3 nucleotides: TGTGCCAGCAGCTTGTCGGTTGAGGGACCCCAGCATTTT. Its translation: CASSLSVEGPQHF.

The DNA for the CDR3 is TGTGCCAGCAGTTTTGACAGGGCCGCTTCGAACACTGAAGCTTTCTTT. Residues: CASSFDRAASNTEAFF. The chain uses TRBV6-5 and TRBJ1-1; 7 bases align to TRBD1. Unmatched junction bases numbered 9, after V lost 4 bases and J lost 1 base. This CDR3 has 16 residues. Germline V gene lookup returns CDR1 MNHEY and CDR2 SVGAGI.

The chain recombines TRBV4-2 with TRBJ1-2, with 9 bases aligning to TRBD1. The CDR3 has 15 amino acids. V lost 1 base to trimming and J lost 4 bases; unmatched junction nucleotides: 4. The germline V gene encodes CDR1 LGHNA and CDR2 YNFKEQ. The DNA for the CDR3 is TGTGCCAGCAGCCAAGTGGGGACAGGGATCTATGGCTACACCTTC. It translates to CASSQVGTGIYGYTF.

CDR3 nucleotide sequence: TGTGCCATCAGTGAGTCTTACGGCGGGAAAGACGAGCAGTACTTC. This gives the protein CAISESYGGKDEQYF. The genes are TRBV10-3 and TRBJ2-7, with D perhaps matching TRBD2 (6 bases). CDR1 is ENHRY and CDR2 is SYGVKD in the germline V gene. V lost 0 bases to trimming and J lost 5 bases, with 14 bases between them. This CDR3 is 15 amino acids long.

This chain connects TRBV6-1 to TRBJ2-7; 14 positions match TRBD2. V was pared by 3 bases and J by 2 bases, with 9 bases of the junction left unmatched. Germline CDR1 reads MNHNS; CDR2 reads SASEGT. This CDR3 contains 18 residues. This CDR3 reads CASSEIGTSGSLAYEQYF. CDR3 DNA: TGTGCCAGCAGTGAGATTGGGACTAGCGGGAGTTTGGCCTACGAGCAGTACTTC.

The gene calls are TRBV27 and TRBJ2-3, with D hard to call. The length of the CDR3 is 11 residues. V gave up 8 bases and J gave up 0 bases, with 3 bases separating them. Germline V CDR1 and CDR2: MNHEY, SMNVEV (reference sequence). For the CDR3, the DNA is TGTGCCAGCCACAGCACAGATACGCAGTATTTT. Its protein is CASHSTDTQYF.

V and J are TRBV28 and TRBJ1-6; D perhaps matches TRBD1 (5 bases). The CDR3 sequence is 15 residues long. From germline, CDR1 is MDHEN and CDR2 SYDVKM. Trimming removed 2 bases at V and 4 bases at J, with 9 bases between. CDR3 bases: TGTGCCAGCAGTTTAGGGGCAGGTTATAATTCACCCCTCCACTTT. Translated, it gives CASSLGAGYNSPLHF.

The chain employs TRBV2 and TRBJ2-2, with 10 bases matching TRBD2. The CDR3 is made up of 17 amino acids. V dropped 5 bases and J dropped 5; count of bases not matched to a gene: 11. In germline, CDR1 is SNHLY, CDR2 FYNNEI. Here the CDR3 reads CASSRTLAGERTGELFF. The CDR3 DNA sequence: TGTGCCAGCAGTAGAACCCTAGCGGGAGAACGGACCGGGGAGCTGTTTTTT.

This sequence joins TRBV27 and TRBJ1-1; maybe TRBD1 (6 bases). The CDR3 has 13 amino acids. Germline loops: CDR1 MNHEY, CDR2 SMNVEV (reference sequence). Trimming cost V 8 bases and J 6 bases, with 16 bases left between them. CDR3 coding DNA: TGTGCCAGCTCTAACAGGGTTAGCGCTGAAGCTTTCTTT. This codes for CASSNRVSAEAFF.

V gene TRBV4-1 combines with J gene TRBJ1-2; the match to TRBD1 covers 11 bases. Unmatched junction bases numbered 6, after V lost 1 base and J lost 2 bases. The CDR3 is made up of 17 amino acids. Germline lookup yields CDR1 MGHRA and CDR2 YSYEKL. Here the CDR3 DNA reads TGCGCCAGCAGCCAAGTGGGAGGACAGGGGGCCAACTATGGCTACACCTTC. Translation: CASSQVGGQGANYGYTF.

The CDR3 nucleotides read TGTGCCAGCAGCTCCCGAAGACCAGGGGAAAACTATGGCTACACCTTC. Protein product: CASSSRRPGENYGYTF. The chain employs TRBV11-2 and TRBJ1-2; TRBD1 might be the D (6 bases). Germline CDR1 and CDR2: SGHAT and FQNNGV. V was pared by 4 bases and J by 2 bases, with 17 bases between. The CDR3 has 16 residues.

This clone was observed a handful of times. The CDR3 is CASTSWGDEQYF. In DNA, the CDR3 is TGTGCCAGCACCTCCTGGGGTGACGAGCAGTACTTC. This chain connects TRBV11-2 to TRBJ2-7; no reliable D call. Germline V gene data show CDR1 as SGHAT and CDR2 as FQNNGV. The V end was cut by 7 bases, the J end by 5 bases, with 12 bases between. The CDR3 runs 12 residues.

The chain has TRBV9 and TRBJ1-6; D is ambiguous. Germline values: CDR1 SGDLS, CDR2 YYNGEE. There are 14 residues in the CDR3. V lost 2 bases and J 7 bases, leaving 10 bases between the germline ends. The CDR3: CASSVLALNSPLHF. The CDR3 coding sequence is TGTGCCAGCAGCGTGTTAGCCCTGAATTCACCCCTCCACTTT.

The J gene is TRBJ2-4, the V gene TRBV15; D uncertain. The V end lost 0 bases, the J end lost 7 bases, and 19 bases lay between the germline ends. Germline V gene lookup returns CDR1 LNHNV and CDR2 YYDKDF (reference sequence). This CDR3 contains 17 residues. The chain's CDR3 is CATSRDRTPVWGNIQYF. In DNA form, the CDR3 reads TGTGCCACCAGCAGAGATCGAACCCCGGTTTGGGGTAACATTCAGTACTTC.

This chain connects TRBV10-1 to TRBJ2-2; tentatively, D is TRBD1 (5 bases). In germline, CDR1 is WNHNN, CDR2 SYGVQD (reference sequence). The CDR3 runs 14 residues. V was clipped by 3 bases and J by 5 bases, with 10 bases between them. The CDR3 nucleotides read TGCGCCAGCAGTGAAGTCAGACAGACCGGGGAGCTGTTTTTT. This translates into CASSEVRQTGELFF.

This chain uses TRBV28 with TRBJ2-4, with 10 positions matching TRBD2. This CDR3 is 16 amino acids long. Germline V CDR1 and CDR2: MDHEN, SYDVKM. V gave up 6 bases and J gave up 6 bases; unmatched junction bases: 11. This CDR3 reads CASSPLGTSGTNIQYF. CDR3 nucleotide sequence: TGTGCCAGCAGCCCCTTGGGTACTAGCGGGACAAACATTCAGTACTTC.

CDR3 residues: CASSLSGGTGDTQYF. In DNA, the CDR3 is TGTGCCAGCAGCCTTAGTGGCGGGACAGGTGATACGCAGTATTTT. The gene calls are TRBV9 and TRBJ2-3; 8 nucleotides agree with TRBD1. Germline CDR1 reads SGDLS; CDR2 reads YYNGEE. V lost 4 bases, J lost 6 bases, and 10 bases stayed unmatched. This CDR3 region has 15 residues.